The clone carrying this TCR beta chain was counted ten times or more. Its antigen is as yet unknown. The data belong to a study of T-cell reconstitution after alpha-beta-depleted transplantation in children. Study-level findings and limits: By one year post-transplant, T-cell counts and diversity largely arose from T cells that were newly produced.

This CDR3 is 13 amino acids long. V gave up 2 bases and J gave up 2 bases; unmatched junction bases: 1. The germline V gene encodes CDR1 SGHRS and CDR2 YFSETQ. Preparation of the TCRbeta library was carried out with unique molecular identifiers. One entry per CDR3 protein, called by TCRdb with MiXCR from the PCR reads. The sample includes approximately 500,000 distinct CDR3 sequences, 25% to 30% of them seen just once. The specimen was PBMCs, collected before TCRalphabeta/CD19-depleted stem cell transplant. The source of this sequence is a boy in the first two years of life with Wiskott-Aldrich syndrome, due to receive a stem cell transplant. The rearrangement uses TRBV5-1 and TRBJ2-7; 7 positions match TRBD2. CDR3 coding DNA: TGCGCCAGCAGCTTTGGGACTACCTACGAGCAGTACTTC. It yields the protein CASSFGTTYEQYF.